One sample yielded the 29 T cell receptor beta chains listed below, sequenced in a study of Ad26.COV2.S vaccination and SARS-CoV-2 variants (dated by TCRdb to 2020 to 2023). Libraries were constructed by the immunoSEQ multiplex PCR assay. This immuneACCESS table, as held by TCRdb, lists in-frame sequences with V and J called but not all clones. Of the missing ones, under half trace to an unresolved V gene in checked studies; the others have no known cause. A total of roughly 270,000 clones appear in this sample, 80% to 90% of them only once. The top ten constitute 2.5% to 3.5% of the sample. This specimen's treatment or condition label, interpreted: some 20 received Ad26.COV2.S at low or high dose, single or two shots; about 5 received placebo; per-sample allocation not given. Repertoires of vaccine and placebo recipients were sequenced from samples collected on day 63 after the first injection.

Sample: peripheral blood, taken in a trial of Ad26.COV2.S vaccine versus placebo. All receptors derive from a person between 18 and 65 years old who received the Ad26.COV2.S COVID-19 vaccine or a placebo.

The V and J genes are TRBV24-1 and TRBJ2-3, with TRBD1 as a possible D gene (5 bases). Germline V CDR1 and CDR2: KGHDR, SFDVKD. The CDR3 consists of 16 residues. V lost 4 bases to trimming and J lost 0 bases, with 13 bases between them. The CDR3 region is CATSDQTASSTDTQYF. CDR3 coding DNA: TGTGCCACCAGTGACCAGACAGCTTCTAGCACAGATACGCAGTATTTT.

DNA for the CDR3: TGTGCCAGCAGCTTATTCCTGGCGGGACCTAGCACAGATACGCAGTATTTT. This translates into CASSLFLAGPSTDTQYF. The chain links TRBV7-2 to TRBJ2-3; TRBD2 might be the D (6 bases). Germline CDR1 is SGHTA and CDR2 is FQGNSA. The V end was cut by 2 bases, the J end by 0 bases, with 15 bases between. The CDR3 is made up of 17 amino acids.

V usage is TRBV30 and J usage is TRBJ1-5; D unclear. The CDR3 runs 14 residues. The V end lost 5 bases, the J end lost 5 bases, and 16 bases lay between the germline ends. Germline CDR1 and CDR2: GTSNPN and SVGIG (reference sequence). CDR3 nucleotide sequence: TGTGCCTGGGACCGAGAATTTCGGGATCAGCCCCAGCATTTT. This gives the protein CAWDREFRDQPQHF.

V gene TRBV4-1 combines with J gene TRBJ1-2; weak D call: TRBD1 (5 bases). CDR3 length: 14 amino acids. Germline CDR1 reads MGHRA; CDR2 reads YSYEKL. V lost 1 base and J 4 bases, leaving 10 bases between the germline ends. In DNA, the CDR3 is TGCGCCAGCAGCCAAGGGGGCATGGGCTATGGCTACACCTTC. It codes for CASSQGGMGYGYTF.

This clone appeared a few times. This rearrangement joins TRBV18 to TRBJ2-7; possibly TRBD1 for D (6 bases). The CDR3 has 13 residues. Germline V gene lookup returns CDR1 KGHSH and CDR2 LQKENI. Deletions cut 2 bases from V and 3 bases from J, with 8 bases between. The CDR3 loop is CASSPGQYYEQYF. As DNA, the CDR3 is TGTGCCAGCTCACCAGGACAGTACTACGAGCAGTACTTC.

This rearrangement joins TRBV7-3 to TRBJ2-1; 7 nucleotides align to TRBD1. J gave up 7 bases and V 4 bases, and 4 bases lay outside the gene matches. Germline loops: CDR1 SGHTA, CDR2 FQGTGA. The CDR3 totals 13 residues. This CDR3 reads CASSSIQGNEQFF. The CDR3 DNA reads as TGTGCCAGCAGCTCGATACAGGGGAATGAGCAGTTCTTC.

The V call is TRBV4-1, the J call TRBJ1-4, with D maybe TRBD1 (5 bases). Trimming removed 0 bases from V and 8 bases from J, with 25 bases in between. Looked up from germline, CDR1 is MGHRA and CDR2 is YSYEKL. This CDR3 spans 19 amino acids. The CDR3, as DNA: TGCGCCAGCAGCCAAGATCGTCGGGACGGTCTGTTTGGTCAAGAAAAACTGTTTTTT. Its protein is CASSQDRRDGLFGQEKLFF.

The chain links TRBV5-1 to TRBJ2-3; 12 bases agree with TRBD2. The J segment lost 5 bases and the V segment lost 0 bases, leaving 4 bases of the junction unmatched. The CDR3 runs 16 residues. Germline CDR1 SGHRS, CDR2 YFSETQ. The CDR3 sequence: CASSLEPSGGEDTQYF. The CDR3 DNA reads TGCGCCAGCAGCTTGGAGCCTAGCGGGGGGGAAGATACGCAGTATTTT.

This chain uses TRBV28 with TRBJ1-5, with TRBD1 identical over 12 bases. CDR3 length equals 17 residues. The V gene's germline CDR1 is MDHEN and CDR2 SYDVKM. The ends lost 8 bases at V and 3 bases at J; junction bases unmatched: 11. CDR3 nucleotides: TGTGCCAGCCGACCGACCGGGACAGGGGGCAACAATCAGCCCCAGCATTTT. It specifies CASRPTGTGGNNQPQHF.

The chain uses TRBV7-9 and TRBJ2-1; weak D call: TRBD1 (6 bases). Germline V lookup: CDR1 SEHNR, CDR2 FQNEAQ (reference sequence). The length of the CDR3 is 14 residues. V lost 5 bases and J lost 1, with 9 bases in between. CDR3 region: CASSHQGSYNEQFF. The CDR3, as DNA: TGTGCCAGCAGCCATCAGGGGTCCTACAATGAGCAGTTCTTC.

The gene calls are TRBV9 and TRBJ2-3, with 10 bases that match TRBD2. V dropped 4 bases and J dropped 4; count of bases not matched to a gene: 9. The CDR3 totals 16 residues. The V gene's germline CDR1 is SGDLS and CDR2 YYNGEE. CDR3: CASSPESGGASDTQYF. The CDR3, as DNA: TGTGCCAGCAGCCCCGAGAGCGGGGGGGCCTCAGATACGCAGTATTTT.

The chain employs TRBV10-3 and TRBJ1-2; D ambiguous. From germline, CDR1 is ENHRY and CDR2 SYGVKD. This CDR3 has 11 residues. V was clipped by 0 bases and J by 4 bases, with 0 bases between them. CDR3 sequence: CAISESYGYTF. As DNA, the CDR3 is TGTGCCATCAGTGAGTCCTATGGCTACACCTTC.

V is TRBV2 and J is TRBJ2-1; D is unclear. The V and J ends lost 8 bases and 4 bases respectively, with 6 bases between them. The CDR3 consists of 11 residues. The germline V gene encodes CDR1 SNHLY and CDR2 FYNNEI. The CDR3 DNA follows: TGTGCCAGCGGATTATACAATGAGCAGTTCTTC. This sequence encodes CASGLYNEQFF.

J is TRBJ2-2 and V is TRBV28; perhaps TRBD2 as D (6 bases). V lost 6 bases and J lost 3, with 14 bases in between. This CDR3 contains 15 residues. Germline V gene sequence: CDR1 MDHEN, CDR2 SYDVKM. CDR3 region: CASRTGLADTGELFF. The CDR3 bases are TGTGCCAGCAGGACGGGACTCGCTGACACCGGGGAGCTGTTTTTT.

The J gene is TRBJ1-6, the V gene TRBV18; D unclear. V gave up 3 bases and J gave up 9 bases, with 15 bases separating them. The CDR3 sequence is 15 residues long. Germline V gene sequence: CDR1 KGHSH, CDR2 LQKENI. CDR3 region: CASSPAGVVGSPLHF. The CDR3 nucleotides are TGTGCCAGCTCACCCGCGGGCGTGGTCGGTTCACCCCTCCACTTT.

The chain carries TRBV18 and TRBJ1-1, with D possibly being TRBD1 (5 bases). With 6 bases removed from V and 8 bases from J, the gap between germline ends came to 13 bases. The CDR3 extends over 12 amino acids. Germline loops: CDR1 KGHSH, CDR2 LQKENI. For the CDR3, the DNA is TGTGCCAGCTCGCTTACAGGTTCCGAAGCTTTCTTT. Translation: CASSLTGSEAFF.

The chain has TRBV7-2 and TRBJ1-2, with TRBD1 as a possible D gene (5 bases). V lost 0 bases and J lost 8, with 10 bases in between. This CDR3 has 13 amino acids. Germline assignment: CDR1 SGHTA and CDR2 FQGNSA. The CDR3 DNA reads TGTGCCAGCAGCTTAGCGGGGGTCTACGGCTACACCTTC. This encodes CASSLAGVYGYTF.

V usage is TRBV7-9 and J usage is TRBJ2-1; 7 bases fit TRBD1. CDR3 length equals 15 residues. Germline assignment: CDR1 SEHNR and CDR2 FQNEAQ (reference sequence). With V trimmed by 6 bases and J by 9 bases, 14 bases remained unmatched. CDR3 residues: CASRSGQGVSTEQFF. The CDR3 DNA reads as TGTGCCAGCAGGTCGGGGCAGGGGGTATCGACTGAGCAGTTCTTC. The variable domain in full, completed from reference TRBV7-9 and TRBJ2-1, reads DTGVSQNPRHKITKRGQNVTFRCDPISEHNRLYWYRQTLGQGPEFLTYFQNEAQLEKSRLLSDRFSAERPKGSFSTLEIQRTEQGDSAMYLCASRSGQGVSTEQFFGPGTRLTVL.

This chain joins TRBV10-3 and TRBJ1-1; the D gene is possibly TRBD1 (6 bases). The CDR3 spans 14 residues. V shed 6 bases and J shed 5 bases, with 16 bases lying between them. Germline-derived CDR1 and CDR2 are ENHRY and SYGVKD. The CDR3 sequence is CAISDQGLRTEAFF. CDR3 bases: TGTGCCATCAGCGATCAGGGGCTAAGAACTGAAGCTTTCTTT.

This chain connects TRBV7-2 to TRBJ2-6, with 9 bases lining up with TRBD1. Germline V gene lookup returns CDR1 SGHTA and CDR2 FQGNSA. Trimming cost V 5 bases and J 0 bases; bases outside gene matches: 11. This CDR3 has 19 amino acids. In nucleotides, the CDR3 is TGTGCCAGCAGCGTGACCGGGACAGGGAGTTACTCTGGGGCCAACGTCCTGACTTTC. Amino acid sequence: CASSVTGTGSYSGANVLTF. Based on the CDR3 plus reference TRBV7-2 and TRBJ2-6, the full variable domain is GAGVSQSPSNKVTEKGKDVELRCDPISGHTALYWYRQSLGQGLEFLIYFQGNSAPDKSGLPSDRFSAERTGGSVSTLTIQRTQQEDSAVYLCASSVTGTGSYSGANVLTFGAGSRLTVL.

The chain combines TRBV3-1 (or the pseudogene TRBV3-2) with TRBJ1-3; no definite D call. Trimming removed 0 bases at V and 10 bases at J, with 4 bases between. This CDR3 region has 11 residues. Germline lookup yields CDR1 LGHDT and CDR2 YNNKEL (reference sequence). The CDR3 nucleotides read TGTGCCAGCAGCCAAGATAGGACCATATATTTT. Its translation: CASSQDRTIYF.

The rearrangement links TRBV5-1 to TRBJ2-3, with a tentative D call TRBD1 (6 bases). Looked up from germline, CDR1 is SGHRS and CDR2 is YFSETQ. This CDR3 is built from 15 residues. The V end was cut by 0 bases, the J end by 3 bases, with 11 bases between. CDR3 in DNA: TGCGCCAGCAGCTTGGGTAGGGGGAGTACAGATACGCAGTATTTT. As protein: CASSLGRGSTDTQYF.

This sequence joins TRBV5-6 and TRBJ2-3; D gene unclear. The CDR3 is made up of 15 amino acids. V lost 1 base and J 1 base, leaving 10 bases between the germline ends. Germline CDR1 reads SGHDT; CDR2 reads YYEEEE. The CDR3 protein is CASSLMNTGTDTQYF. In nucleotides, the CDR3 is TGTGCCAGCAGCTTGATGAACACCGGCACAGATACGCAGTATTTT.

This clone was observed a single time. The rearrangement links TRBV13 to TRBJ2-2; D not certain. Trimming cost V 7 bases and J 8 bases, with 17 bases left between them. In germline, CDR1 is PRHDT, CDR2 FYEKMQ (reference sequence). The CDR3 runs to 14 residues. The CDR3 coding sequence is TGTGCCAGCAAGGGTCCACAGCACCCGGGGGAGCTGTTTTTT. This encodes CASKGPQHPGELFF.

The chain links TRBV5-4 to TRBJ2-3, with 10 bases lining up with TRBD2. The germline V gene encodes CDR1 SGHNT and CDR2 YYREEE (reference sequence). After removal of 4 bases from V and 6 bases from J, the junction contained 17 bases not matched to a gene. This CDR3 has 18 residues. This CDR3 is CASSPAGFLAGGQDTQYF. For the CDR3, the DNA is TGTGCCAGCAGCCCCGCGGGGTTTTTAGCGGGGGGCCAGGATACGCAGTATTTT. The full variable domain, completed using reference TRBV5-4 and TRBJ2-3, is ETGVTQSPTHLIKTRGQQVTLRCSSQSGHNTVSWYQQALGQGPQFIFQYYREEENGRGNFPPRFSGLQFPNYSSELNVNALELDDSALYLCASSPAGFLAGGQDTQYFGPGTRLTVL.

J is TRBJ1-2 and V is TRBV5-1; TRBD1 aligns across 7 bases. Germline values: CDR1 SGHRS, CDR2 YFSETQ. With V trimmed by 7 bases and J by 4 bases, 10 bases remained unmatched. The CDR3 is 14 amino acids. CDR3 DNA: TGCGCCAGCCCTCCGGGAGGGGGCGTCTATGGCTACACCTTC. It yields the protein CASPPGGGVYGYTF.

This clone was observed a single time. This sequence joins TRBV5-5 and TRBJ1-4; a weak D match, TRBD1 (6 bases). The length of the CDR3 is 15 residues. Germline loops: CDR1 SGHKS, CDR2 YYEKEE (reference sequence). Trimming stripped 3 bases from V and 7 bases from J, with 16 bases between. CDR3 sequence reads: CASSYLVGGGEKLFF. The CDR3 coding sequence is TGTGCCAGCAGCTACCTCGTGGGGGGCGGTGAAAAACTGTTTTTT.

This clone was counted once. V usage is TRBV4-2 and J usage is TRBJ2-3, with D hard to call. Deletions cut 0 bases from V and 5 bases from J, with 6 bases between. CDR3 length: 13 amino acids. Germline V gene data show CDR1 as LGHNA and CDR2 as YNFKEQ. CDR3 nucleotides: TGTGCCAGCAGCCAAGAGGCGGTAGATACGCAGTATTTT. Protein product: CASSQEAVDTQYF.

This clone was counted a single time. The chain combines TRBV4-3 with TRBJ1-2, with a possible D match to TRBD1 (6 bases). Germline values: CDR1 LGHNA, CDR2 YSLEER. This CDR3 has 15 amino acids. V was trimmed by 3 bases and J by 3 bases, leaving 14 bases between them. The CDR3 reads CASSHVQGSDYGYTF. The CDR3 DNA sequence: TGCGCCAGCAGCCACGTACAGGGATCCGACTATGGCTACACCTTC.